The 9 T cell receptor beta chains listed next were all sequenced from one sample in a study of T cells in Graves' hyperthyroidism and ophthalmopathy. Amplification targeted TCR beta CDR3 regions from RNA transcripts. The HTBI set primed first-round TCR CDR3 RT-PCR. TCRdb analysed the multiplex PCR reads with MiXCR anew, one entry per CDR3 protein. The sample lists hundreds of thousands of distinct CDR3 sequences; around 45% were seen once. Sequencing used peripheral blood or thyroid tissue (not recorded which). The origin of the receptors is a woman under 30 with Graves' hyperthyroidism.

V is TRBV19 and J is TRBJ1-5, with a weak D call TRBD1 (6 bases). The germline CDR1 and CDR2 sequences are LNHDA and SQIVND (reference sequence). V was trimmed by 11 bases and J by 4 bases, leaving 18 bases between them. The CDR3 is 14 amino acids. The CDR3 coding sequence is TGTGCCTATTCTAGGACAGAAAATAATCAGCCCCAGCATTTT. Amino acid sequence: CAYSRTENNQPQHF.

V gene TRBV5-1 combines with J gene TRBJ2-3; D is ambiguous. Trimming cost V 8 bases and J 0 bases, with 10 bases left between them. CDR1 and CDR2 from the germline V gene are SGHRS and YFSETQ. The CDR3 is made up of 13 amino acids. Written as DNA, the CDR3 is TGCGCCAGTAGAAGGGCCAGCACAGATACGCAGTATTTT. As protein: CASRRASTDTQYF. Filled out from reference TRBV5-1 and TRBJ2-3, the complete variable domain reads KAGVTQTPRYLIKTRGQQVTLSCSPISGHRSVSWYQQTPGQGLQFLFEYFSETQRNKGNFPGRFSGRQFSNSRSEMNVSTLELGDSALYLCASRRASTDTQYFGPGTRLTVL.

About this clonotype itself: Just one base apart from a much larger clone, this may be a read error. This rearrangement joins TRBV10-3 to TRBJ2-6; D is perhaps TRBD2 (5 bases). The ends were cut back, 6 bases at V and 0 bases at J, with 15 bases in the middle. The CDR3 is 17 residues long. CDR1 is ENHRY and CDR2 is SYGVKD in the germline V gene. The CDR3 protein is CAISPTGFPSGANVLTF. DNA for the CDR3: TGTGCCATCAGCCCGACGGGGTTCCCCTCTGGGGCCAACGTCCTGACTTTC.

This clonotype was seen at least ten times. Mismatch with germline at one junction end may stem from a read error. The rearrangement joins TRBV6-6 to TRBJ1-3; maybe TRBD1 (6 bases). Per germline, CDR1 MNHNY and CDR2 SVGAGI (reference sequence). The CDR3 runs 12 residues. The CDR3, as DNA: TGTGCCAGCAGTCGAGCAACCGGGGACACTGAATTT. As protein: CASSRATGDTEF.

V and J are TRBV24-1 and TRBJ2-5; no reliable D call. In germline, CDR1 is KGHDR, CDR2 SFDVKD. The CDR3 is 14 amino acids. V was trimmed by 11 bases and J by 1 base, leaving 16 bases between them. The CDR3 protein is CASRDRHSQETQYF. DNA for the CDR3: TGTGCCAGCAGAGATCGACACAGCCAAGAGACCCAGTACTTC.

Comments on this clonotype: This may arise from a read error, as a much more abundant clone is one base away. V and J are TRBV7-2 and TRBJ1-6; 8 nucleotides line up with TRBD1. This CDR3 has 16 residues. Trimming at V came to 1 base and at J to 10 bases, leaving 9 bases not matched to a gene. Germline values: CDR1 SGHTA, CDR2 FQGNSA. The CDR3 region is CASSLGGRGPGSPLHF. The DNA for the CDR3 is TGTGCCAGCAGCTTAGGGGGCAGGGGGCCGGGATCACCCCTCCACTTT.

The V gene is TRBV7-8, the J gene TRBJ2-5; D tentatively fits TRBD1 or TRBD2 (5 bases each). The CDR3 length is 14 residues. Trimming took off 5 bases at V and 6 bases at J, with 16 bases between the two ends. CDR1 is SGHVS and CDR2 is FQNEAQ in the germline V gene. The CDR3 DNA follows: TGTGCCAGCAGCGAGGGGACCTTTGGTCAGACCCAGTACTTC. Translating it yields CASSEGTFGQTQYF.

This clonotype occurred many times. For the CDR3, the DNA is TGTGCCACCAAGCCCGGGACTAGCGGGATCGGGGAGCTGTTTTTT. This encodes CATKPGTSGIGELFF. V is TRBV24-1 and J is TRBJ2-2; the match to TRBD2 covers 13 bases. V shed 8 bases, J shed 7 bases, and the junction held 6 bases outside the gene matches. The germline CDR1 and CDR2 sequences are KGHDR and SFDVKD. The CDR3 loop spans 15 amino acids.

This clonotype was counted once. The germline gene is not matched at one end of the junction; a read error may be the cause. The chain joins TRBV29-1 to TRBJ1-5, with D possibly TRBD1 on 5 matching bases. The CDR3 contains 14 residues. Germline V CDR1 and CDR2: SQVTM, ANQGSEA. The CDR3 loop reads CSVGDSASSQPQHF. The CDR3 DNA is TGCAGCGTAGGTGACAGCGCAAGCAGTCAGCCCCAGCATTTT.